This TCR beta chain was captured by sequencing in a study of blood T cell repertoires in COVID-19 (dated by TCRdb to 2018 to 2021). As for the study more broadly: Collaborator samples came from the United States, Italy and Spain and covered acute and convalescent phases of COVID-19. The material from the prospective study consisted of cDNA or gDNA derived from T cells, B-cell-depleted T cells, or PBMCs. Deeply sampled blood TCRbeta repertoires from subjects exposed to, actively infected with, or recovered from COVID-19 were included in the dataset. The repertoires were released in a freely available public database meant as a resource for research on the immune response to SARS-CoV-2. Samples were obtained from the ongoing ImmuneRACE study (first 160 participants) and from 1,254 subjects provided by 6 global collaborators. Sample metadata almost always included a de-identified subject ID, COVID-19 status, age in years and sex. HLA class I and class II types, where available, came from metadata supplied by the sample provider rather than from assay-based typing. The paper's findings and limits, for the study overall: Clinical and demographic metadata were provided uncurated, with the amount varying by source and participant.

TCRbeta CDR3 regions were amplified from genomic DNA using the immunoSEQ Assay, a bias-controlled multiplex PCR. As for the authors' bioinformatics: The number of nucleated cells in each sample was estimated by amplification of reference gene primers within the assay. To quantify the absolute abundance of each unique TCRbeta CDR3 rearrangement, sequence reads were collapsed and filtered. For each sample, productive Simpson clonality was calculated by taking the square root of Simpson's diversity index across productive rearrangements. Not all clones reach the TCRdb copy of this immuneACCESS table, which keeps in-frame sequences only. Checked studies attribute under half of the gap to unresolved V genes and leave the rest unexplained. V and J calls and clone size are given by that table; D and trimming were obtained from the DNA. The sample profile shows some 80,000 clones; approximately 86% of them were found once. The ten largest clones represent 7% to 9% of the sample.

Concerning this clone itself: This clone's antigen is unknown. The record has no base qualities; no much larger clone is one base away.

Compared with germline, V lacks 0 bases and J lacks 5 bases; bases without a gene match: 6. CDR1 and CDR2, looked up from the germline V gene, are SGHTA and FQGNSA. Counted from cysteine to phenylalanine, this CDR3 has 16 amino acids. The kept DNA is CDR3 alone, 48 bases in frame from the first base. The collaborating institutions used their own protocols to collect whole blood in K2EDTA tubes. For TCRbeta analysis, collaborator samples were shipped as frozen whole blood, as isolated PBMCs, or as DNA extracted from either sample type. Sequenced input: peripheral blood. The sequence links TRBV7-2 to TRBJ1-2; a stretch of 10 junction bases matches TRBD1. The clonotype was recovered from a man older than 75 with active or convalescent COVID-19. The CDR3 protein sequence reads: CASSLAGTGVGYGYTF. The nucleotide sequence is TGTGCCAGCAGCTTAGCCGGGACAGGGGTGGGGTATGGCTACACCTTC.